The 14 T cell receptor beta chains listed next were all sequenced from one sample in a study of neurological immune-mediated disorders. TCRdb re-derived calls from the 5' RACE reads in MiXCR, one entry per CDR3 protein. The sample holds about 59,000 distinct CDR3 sequences, about 13% seen once. The sample comprised PBMCs. The receptors here all came from a woman aged 55-75 years with HTLV-1-associated myelopathy (HAM/TSP).

This clonotype occurred many times. The rearrangement joins TRBV10-3 to TRBJ1-1; D call uncertain. V was shortened by 8 bases and J by 1 base, with 8 bases between the two germline ends. CDR1 and CDR2 (germline): ENHRY, SYGVKD. The CDR3 is 12 amino acids. In nucleotides, the CDR3 is TGTGCCATCCGGGAAGGGAACACTGAAGCTTTCTTT. Its translation is CAIREGNTEAFF.

The genes are TRBV7-6 and TRBJ2-1; 11 bases line up with TRBD2. Germline V lookup: CDR1 SGHVS, CDR2 FNYEAQ. V was clipped by 0 bases and J by 3 bases; unmatched bases: 16. This CDR3 comprises 21 residues. The CDR3 is CASSLAPLISGRASDYNEQFF. DNA of the CDR3: TGTGCCAGCAGCTTAGCCCCTCTTATTAGCGGGAGGGCCAGCGACTACAATGAGCAGTTCTTC.

At least ten counts were recorded for this clonotype. The chain combines TRBV9 with TRBJ1-3; D might be TRBD1 (5 bases). The V gene's germline CDR1 is SGDLS and CDR2 YYNGEE. The CDR3 length is 16 residues. V was pared by 1 base and J by 2 bases, with 13 bases between. This chain's CDR3 is CASSVTSGQAGNTIYF. CDR3 bases: TGTGCCAGCAGCGTAACGTCGGGGCAAGCTGGAAACACCATATATTTT.

This clonotype was counted ten times or more. V and J are TRBV5-6 and TRBJ2-5; D might be TRBD2 (7 bases). This CDR3 is 15 amino acids long. The V gene lost 4 bases and the J gene lost 5 bases, with 18 bases spanning the gap. Germline CDR1 and CDR2: SGHDT and YYEEEE. The chain's CDR3 is CASSVPWGGMETQYF. The CDR3 DNA is TGTGCCAGCAGCGTCCCGTGGGGGGGCATGGAGACCCAGTACTTC.

At least ten counts were recorded for this clonotype. The chain combines TRBV7-6 with TRBJ2-3, with 13 bases lining up with TRBD2. Germline trimming cut 7 bases from V and 5 bases from J; bases unmatched to any gene: 6. Germline CDR1 and CDR2: SGHVS and FNYEAQ. The CDR3 runs to 15 residues. CDR3 loop: CASMGTSGKEDTQYF. In DNA, the CDR3 is TGTGCCAGCATGGGGACTAGCGGGAAGGAAGATACGCAGTATTTT.

This clonotype came up many times. The V gene is TRBV5-1, the J gene TRBJ2-3; the match to TRBD2 covers 9 bases. This CDR3 region has 15 residues. The trim removed 6 bases at V and 3 bases at J, leaving 8 bases unmatched. Looked up from germline, CDR1 is SGHRS and CDR2 is YFSETQ. The chain's CDR3 is CASTPLAGLTDTQYF. In DNA form, the CDR3 reads TGCGCCAGCACCCCCCTAGCGGGGCTAACAGATACGCAGTATTTT.

In this sample, this clonotype turned up many times. V is TRBV7-6 and J is TRBJ2-7; D may match TRBD1 or TRBD2 (5 bases each). The V end lost 2 bases, the J end lost 6 bases, and 14 bases lay between the germline ends. The CDR3 loop spans 14 amino acids. Germline V gene lookup returns CDR1 SGHVS and CDR2 FNYEAQ. Written as DNA, the CDR3 is TGTGCCAGCAGCTTAACCCAGGGTGAGGGCGAGCAGTACTTC. The encoded protein is CASSLTQGEGEQYF. Combining the CDR3 with reference TRBV7-6 and TRBJ2-7 gives the whole variable domain GAGVSQSPRYKVTKRGQDVALRCDPISGHVSLYWYRQALGQGPEFLTYFNYEAQQDKSGLPNDRFSAERPEGSISTLTIQRTEQRDSAMYRCASSLTQGEGEQYFGPGTRLTVT.

This clonotype has at least ten counts. The chain employs TRBV7-2 and TRBJ2-1; TRBD2 aligns across 11 bases. J was trimmed by 7 bases and V by 4 bases; bases with no gene match: 6. Germline values: CDR1 SGHTA, CDR2 FQGNSA. The CDR3 runs 15 residues. CDR3 DNA: TGTGCCAGCAGCTCCCTAGCGGGAGGTAGAAATGAGCAGTTCTTC. Its translation: CASSSLAGGRNEQFF. Full variable domain (rest looked up from reference TRBV7-2 and TRBJ2-1): GAGVSQSPSNKVTEKGKDVELRCDPISGHTALYWYRQSLGQGLEFLIYFQGNSAPDKSGLPSDRFSAERTGGSVSTLTIQRTQQEDSAVYLCASSSLAGGRNEQFFGPGTRLTVL.

In this sample, this clonotype turned up many times. J is TRBJ2-1 and V is TRBV5-1; D is possibly TRBD1 (5 bases). This CDR3 is built from 15 residues. Germline-derived CDR1 and CDR2 are SGHRS and YFSETQ. The ends were cut back, 0 bases at V and 4 bases at J, with 11 bases in the middle. CDR3 in DNA: TGCGCCAGCAGCTTGGCCGACAGTCTATACAATGAGCAGTTCTTC. Its translation is CASSLADSLYNEQFF. Drawing the rest from reference TRBV5-1 and TRBJ2-1, the complete variable domain is KAGVTQTPRYLIKTRGQQVTLSCSPISGHRSVSWYQQTPGQGLQFLFEYFSETQRNKGNFPGRFSGRQFSNSRSEMNVSTLELGDSALYLCASSLADSLYNEQFFGPGTRLTVL.

This clonotype was seen ten or more times. The V gene is TRBV12-3 or TRBV12-4, the J gene TRBJ2-4; D is uncertain. V dropped 7 bases and J dropped 1 base, with 8 bases sitting between them. This CDR3 comprises 13 residues. The CDR3 DNA reads as TGTGCCAGCACCCCTGGGGCCAAAAACATTCAGTACTTC. Translation gives CASTPGAKNIQYF.

At least ten counts were recorded for this clonotype. The chain combines TRBV7-2 with TRBJ2-5, with 10 positions matching TRBD2. Germline values: CDR1 SGHTA, CDR2 FQGNSA. The CDR3 has 17 residues. Trimming took 1 base from V and 8 from J; bases not matched to a gene: 13. The CDR3: CASSLDPGLAGVQTQYF. The CDR3 nucleotides read TGTGCCAGCAGCTTAGATCCAGGGCTAGCGGGAGTACAAACCCAGTACTTC.

This clonotype was seen many times. The genes are TRBV7-9 and TRBJ2-7, with 14 bases that match TRBD2. V was clipped by 5 bases and J by 5 bases; unmatched bases: 8. The CDR3 spans 16 residues. Germline lookup yields CDR1 SEHNR and CDR2 FQNEAQ (reference sequence). CDR3 nucleotide sequence: TGTGCCAGCAGCCCCCCGGGACTAGCGGGAGTCCACGAGCAGTACTTC. Protein: CASSPPGLAGVHEQYF.

This clonotype has at least ten counts. This rearrangement joins TRBV28 to TRBJ2-5, with 12 bases matching TRBD1. CDR3 length equals 15 residues. V trimming: 3 bases; J trimming: 3 bases; junction bases outside the gene matches: 2. Germline V gene sequence: CDR1 MDHEN, CDR2 SYDVKM. This chain's CDR3 is CASSLGQGAKETQYF. The DNA of the CDR3 is TGTGCCAGCAGTTTGGGACAGGGGGCGAAAGAGACCCAGTACTTC.

With regard to this clonotype: A single base separates this from a much larger clone, so it may be a read error. Since the CDR3 does not end with the conserved phenylalanine or tryptophan, this likely comes from a read error. The chain uses TRBV2 and TRBJ2-7; D remains ambiguous. This CDR3 comprises 11 residues. The germline gives CDR1 SNHLY, CDR2 FYNNEI. The germline V and J ends were trimmed by 5 bases and 6 bases, with 8 bases remaining between them. The CDR3 DNA reads TGTGCCAGCAGTTCGGTAGCCGAGCAGTACTAC. Protein sequence: CASSSVAEQYY.